Below, 8 T cell receptor beta chains from the same sample are listed, as sequenced in a study of blood T cells in healthy people across ages. For the second PCR, which ran for about 7 to 11 cycles, a sample-barcoded 5' primer and a J-beta primer mix were used. TCRdb itself ran the 5' RACE reads through MiXCR, one entry per CDR3 protein. Found here are hundreds of thousands of distinct CDR3 sequences, roughly 49% of them singletons; the top ten hold about 32%. The sequenced sample was blood. These receptors all come from an older woman in good health.

The V gene is TRBV20-1, the J gene TRBJ1-4; D unresolved. This CDR3 has 13 amino acids. The germline V gene has CDR1 DFQATT and CDR2 SNEGSKA (reference sequence). V lost 1 base to trimming and J lost 5 bases, with 8 bases between them. In nucleotides, the CDR3 is TGCAGTGCTAGAGGGATGGGGAATGAAAAACTGTTTTTT. As protein: CSARGMGNEKLFF.

The chain is built from TRBV7-2 and TRBJ2-3; 7 bases agree with TRBD1. This CDR3 is built from 14 residues. CDR1 and CDR2 (germline): SGHTA, FQGNSA. V gave up 7 bases and J gave up 2 bases; unmatched junction bases: 6. The CDR3 loop is CASIVGQPTDTQYF. DNA of the CDR3: TGTGCCAGCATAGTGGGACAGCCCACAGATACGCAGTATTTT.

The chain joins TRBV18 to TRBJ2-7; 7 nucleotides agree with TRBD1. CDR1 is KGHSH, CDR2 LQKENI, per germline. With 3 bases clipped from V and 3 bases from J, the junction kept 5 bases outside the gene matches. CDR3 length equals 14 residues. Here the CDR3 DNA reads TGTGCCAGCTCACCCGGGACAGCGGACTACGAGCAGTACTTC. This codes for CASSPGTADYEQYF.

This clonotype has just a few counts. CDR3 region: CSAREDSPNEQYF. The CDR3 bases are TGCAGTGCTAGAGAGGACTCCCCAAACGAGCAGTACTTC. The rearrangement links TRBV20-1 to TRBJ2-7; tentative D call: TRBD2 (5 bases). Germline V lookup: CDR1 DFQATT, CDR2 SNEGSKA (reference sequence). The CDR3 loop spans 13 amino acids. Trimming stripped 0 bases from V and 5 bases from J, with 11 bases between.

This clonotype was detected a few times. V usage is TRBV7-2 and J usage is TRBJ2-4; D is unresolved. Germline loops: CDR1 SGHTA, CDR2 FQGNSA. The V end was cut by 1 base, the J end by 13 bases, with 14 bases between. The CDR3 runs 13 residues. The CDR3 nucleotides read TGTGCCAGCAGCTTAGGTCGGATCAATGAGCAGTACTTC. Translation: CASSLGRINEQYF.

V usage is TRBV20-1 and J usage is TRBJ2-3; 7 bases agree with TRBD2. The length of the CDR3 is 16 residues. The V and J ends lost 1 base and 3 bases, in that order; junction bases with no gene match: 10. Germline values: CDR1 DFQATT, CDR2 SNEGSKA (reference sequence). In nucleotides, the CDR3 is TGCAGTGCTAGAGGTCTTAGGCGGGAGCGGACAGATACGCAGTATTTT. The encoded protein is CSARGLRRERTDTQYF.

The gene calls are TRBV9 and TRBJ2-1, with 7 bases aligning to TRBD2. Germline lookup yields CDR1 SGDLS and CDR2 YYNGEE. This CDR3 contains 15 residues. Unmatched junction bases numbered 3, after V lost 1 base and J lost 2 bases. The CDR3 DNA is TGTGCCAGCAGCGTACTCGCGGGAGCCTACAATGAGCAGTTCTTC. Amino acids: CASSVLAGAYNEQFF. The full variable domain, rest sourced from reference TRBV9 and TRBJ2-1, is DSGVTQTPKHLITATGQRVTLRCSPRSGDLSVYWYQQSLDQGLQFLIQYYNGEERAKGNILERFSAQQFPDLHSELNLSSLELGDSALYFCASSVLAGAYNEQFFGPGTRLTVL.

This clonotype was counted a single time. The gene calls are TRBV29-1 and TRBJ2-2, with D hard to call. Germline CDR1 reads SQVTM; CDR2 reads ANQGSEA. Trimming shortened V by 5 bases and J by 0 bases, and 10 bases separated the two germline ends. The CDR3 covers 14 residues. As DNA, the CDR3 is TGCAGCGTTATTCGCGGAACGAACACCGGGGAGCTGTTTTTT. This translates into CSVIRGTNTGELFF.